Here is one TCR beta chain with its context. This sample was taken from a study of blood T cell repertoires in COVID-19. CDR3 length: 14 residues. The germline V gene encodes CDR1 SGHNT and CDR2 YYREEE (reference sequence). With V trimmed by 2 bases and J by 2 bases, 3 bases remained unmatched. The repertoire was sequenced with immunoSEQ multiplex PCR; TCRdb's copy has only in-frame clones and lacks some. The sample consists of 200,000 to 250,000 clones, about 90% of them appearing once. Each exposed participant met a COVID-19 case in the 2 weeks preceding study entry. The chain couples TRBV5-4 to TRBJ1-1, with 7 positions matching TRBD1. The sample consisted of PBMCs or T cells enriched from blood (not recorded which). The receptor was derived from a woman in her twenties or thirties who had been exposed to COVID-19. The CDR3 nucleotides read TGTGCCAGCAGCTTAGGGGGCACTAACACTGAAGCTTTCTTT. Its protein is CASSLGGTNTEAFF.